This T cell receptor beta chain came from a study of T cell responses to AZD1222 COVID-19 vaccine (dated by TCRdb to about 2021). For context, the study as a whole: A total of 233 trial participants underwent TCR sequencing, of whom around 210 had received two doses of AZD1222 and about 26 had received two doses of the MenACWY control vaccine. Trial participants were enrolled into age subgroups of 18-55, 56-69 and 70-plus years, which contained around 150, 29 and 61 TCR-sequenced participants, respectively. Results and caveats for the whole study, not just this receptor: The 56-69-year group was small, and its depth increase did not reach significance, likely because of low power. The whole spike protein was spanned by vaccine-associated CD4 TCRs, and dominant responses were seen in regions 160-218 and 743-854. Participants were mostly white British, with more females than males. The authors suggested clonal diversity may have been underestimated. A significant rise in spike-specific TCR breadth and depth was observed after two AZD1222 doses relative to day 0 and relative to MenACWY recipients. Only five to seven AZD1222 recipients were SARS-CoV-2 seropositive at baseline, limiting conclusions about previously exposed vaccinees. Reportedly, close to half of the unique spike-specific TCRs recognized epitopes lying outside the regions that are mutated in the B.1.351 and B.1.1.7 variants. Because no samples from the day 14 peak response were available, repertoires could be characterized only after the peak T cell response.

From the cysteine through the phenylalanine, the CDR3 covers 15 amino acids. Only the CDR3 region is kept as DNA, spanning 45 bases read in frame from base 1. The germline V gene specifies MNHEY as CDR1 and SVGEGT as CDR2. V drops 6 bases and J drops 4 bases, leaving 16 bases in between. A word on this clone: Its antigen remains undetermined. No per-base quality is available; no much larger clone lies one base away.

The CDR3 regions of human TCRbeta chains were analyzed by immunosequencing. The study's own analysis went as follows. TCRs in the repertoires were matched against a reference library of SARS-CoV-2-specific TCRs that had been generated with the MIRA antigen-specificity platform. Breadth meant the fraction of unique TCRs that were SARS-CoV-2-associated, whereas depth meant the fraction of total T cells that were SARS-CoV-2-associated. Each spike-specific TCR was assigned to its reactive spike region and to a CD4 or CD8 class using the MIRA data. Log10-transformed breadth and depth values were compared by one-way ANOVA with Sidak's multiple comparisons tests. TCRdb provides this immuneACCESS table in a form limited to in-frame rearrangements. Some clones are lacking; in checked studies, under half of them reflect an unresolved V gene, and why the rest are absent is not known. D and trimming come from the DNA, and the V and J calls and clone size come from that table. For this sample there are 100,000 to 140,000 clones; approximately 92% appear just once. Roughly 8.9% of the sample rests with the top ten.

In light of the paper, this sample's time point label describes: about 28 days (+/-7) after the second vaccine dose. AZD1222 recipients whose second dose came at about 4 weeks and those whose second dose came at about 12 weeks were combined into one group, since spike-specific TCR depth and breadth did not differ between the two schedules. Vaccinee samples came from UK trials COV001 and COV002, including a single-blind randomized controlled phase 2/3 trial of AZD1222 (ChAdOx1 nCoV-19) in healthy adults. Trial participant PBMC samples were collected at day 0 and day 28 after the second dose for TCRbeta chain sequencing.

The input for sequencing was peripheral blood, taken 28 days after the second AZD1222 dose. The chain couples TRBV6-2 or TRBV6-3 to TRBJ2-1; the D gene is not confidently resolved. The sequence came from an adult who received the AZD1222 COVID-19 vaccine. In nucleotide form, the sequence is TGTGCCAGCAGCCCCCGGGCGAAGCAATACAATGAGCAGTTCTTC. Its translation is CASSPRAKQYNEQFF.